This T cell receptor beta chain was sequenced for a study of spatial heterogeneity in lung cancer. The CDR3 is 15 residues long. Per the germline V gene, CDR1 is SGHVS and CDR2 is FNYEAQ. V lost 2 bases, J lost 5 bases, and 15 bases lay in between. Findings of the study overall: The counts of expanded TCRs, ubiquitous and regional, tracked ubiquitous and regional nonsynonymous mutations, respectively. Tumor T cell coverage was estimated at around 7% for alpha and roughly 12% for beta chains. Tumor mutation count correlated with how many alpha and beta TCRs expanded intratumorally.

This clonotype is labeled as medium-sized (0.01 to 0.1%). Its antigen remains unknown. Each CDR3 protein gets one entry after TCRdb re-called the 5' RACE reads with MiXCR. The table lists several thousand distinct CDR3 sequences, about a third of them singletons. The time point: sample taken at primary tumor resection. Unsorted whole RNA from tumor, nontumor lung or frozen PBMC underwent sequencing. The TCR originated in a male donor with early-stage non-small cell lung cancer. This chain joins TRBV7-6 and TRBJ2-5; possible D gene TRBD1, 6 bases. Sequences were derived from lung tumor tissue, sampled at surgery. The CDR3 sequence: CASSLPTGRRETQYF. The CDR3 DNA is TGTGCCAGCAGCTTACCTACAGGGCGCCGGGAGACCCAGTACTTC.